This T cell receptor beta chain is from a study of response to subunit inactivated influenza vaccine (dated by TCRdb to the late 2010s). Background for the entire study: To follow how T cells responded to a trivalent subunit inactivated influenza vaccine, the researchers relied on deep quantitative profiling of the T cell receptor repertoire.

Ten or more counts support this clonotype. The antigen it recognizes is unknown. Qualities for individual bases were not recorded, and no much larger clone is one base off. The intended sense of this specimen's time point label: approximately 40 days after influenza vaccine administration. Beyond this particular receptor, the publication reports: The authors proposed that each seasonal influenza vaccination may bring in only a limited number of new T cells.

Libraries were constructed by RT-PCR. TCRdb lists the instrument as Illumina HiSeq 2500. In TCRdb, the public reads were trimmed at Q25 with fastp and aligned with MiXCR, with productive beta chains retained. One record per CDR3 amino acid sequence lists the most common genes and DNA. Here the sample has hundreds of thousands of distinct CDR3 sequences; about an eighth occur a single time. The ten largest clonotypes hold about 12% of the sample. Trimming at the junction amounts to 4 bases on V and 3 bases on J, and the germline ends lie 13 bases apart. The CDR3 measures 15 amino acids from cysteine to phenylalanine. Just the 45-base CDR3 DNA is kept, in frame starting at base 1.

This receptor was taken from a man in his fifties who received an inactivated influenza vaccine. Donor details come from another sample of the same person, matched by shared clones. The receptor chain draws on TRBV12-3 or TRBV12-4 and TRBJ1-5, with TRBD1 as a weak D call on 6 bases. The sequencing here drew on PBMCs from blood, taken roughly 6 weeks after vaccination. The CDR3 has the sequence CASSSGVVDNQPQHF. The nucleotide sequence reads TGTGCCAGCAGTTCAGGGGTTGTGGACAATCAGCCCCAGCATTTT.